The sequence of this T cell receptor beta chain was determined in a study of T cell repertoires in cytomegalovirus infection. At the level of the study: Indications came from public TCR beta signatures; they pointed to CMV infection and to a matching HLA type.

TCRdb re-called the reads through MiXCR, storing one row per CDR3 protein. The repertoire has fewer than 900,000 distinct CDR3 sequences, 29% of them found once; the top ten carry around 13%. Worth noting for this clonotype: What it binds is unknown.

The CDR3 runs to 15 residues. The trim removed 4 bases at V and 4 bases at J, leaving 5 bases unmatched. Germline V gene sequence: CDR1 MNHEY, CDR2 SMNVEV (reference sequence). Study outcomes and limitations: Based on cumulative public TCR beta family frequency, carriers of CMV plus the relevant HLA were identified.

Sequenced material: cultured CD8+ T cells from PBMCs, taken from culture after CMV antigen stimulation. This sequence was found in a human donor in good health (CMV status not recorded). Some clones in this sample may be carry-over from other donors' samples. V and J are TRBV27 and TRBJ1-4; 8 nucleotides match TRBD1. The CDR3: CASSSRGRVNEKLFF. The CDR3 region has the DNA TGTGCCAGCAGTTCCAGGGGGCGAGTTAATGAAAAACTGTTTTTT.